This TCR beta chain was sequenced in a study of T cells after posttransplantation cyclophosphamide. General observations from the study: Later post-transplant blood repertoires were often dominated by donor CD8+ memory clones.

Libraries were prepared by immunoSEQ multiplex PCR; TCRdb keeps only in-frame clonotypes and omits some of them. Singletons are absent from the sample, which has some 23,000 clones. This clone was detected many times. Its cognate antigen is unknown. There are 16 residues in the CDR3. V was shortened by 2 bases and J by 6 bases, with 17 bases between the two germline ends. Germline lookup yields CDR1 LGHNA and CDR2 YNFKEQ. The related graft donor's blood sample was taken on the day of bone marrow donation. Specimen: PBMCs. The receptor was derived from a woman between 45 and 65 years old in good health, CMV-negative, and a related stem cell transplant donor. V usage is TRBV4-2 and J usage is TRBJ2-1, with D possibly being TRBD2 (5 bases). CDR3 residues: CASSQREDGGPNEQFF. The CDR3 region has the DNA TGTGCCAGCAGCCAAAGGGAAGACGGAGGCCCCAATGAGCAGTTCTTC.